Shown below are 14 T cell receptor beta chains from a single sample sequenced in a study of shared T cell receptors in the human thymus. TCRdb keeps only in-frame clones here, not all; method: immunoSEQ multiplex PCR. The top ten clones hold 0.0095% to 0.012% of a sample with some 720,000 clones, around 87% of them seen once. The sample also formed part of further work on human thymus T cells.

The sample was thymocytes. These receptors were taken from a boy less than two years old with a congenital heart defect.

The chain joins TRBV5-4 to TRBJ1-2; perhaps TRBD1 as D (6 bases). This CDR3 contains 15 residues. The germline V gene has CDR1 SGHNT and CDR2 YYREEE (reference sequence). The V end was cut by 4 bases, the J end by 4 bases, with 17 bases between. The CDR3 nucleotides are TGTGCCAGCAGCCTCCGACAGATGACAGGCTATGGCTACACCTTC. Translating it yields CASSLRQMTGYGYTF.

This chain uses TRBV7-2 with TRBJ1-5; 9 nucleotides agree with TRBD1. Trimming at V came to 2 bases and at J to 7 bases, leaving 3 bases not matched to a gene. CDR1 and CDR2 from the germline V gene are SGHTA and FQGNSA. The CDR3 has 14 amino acids. The CDR3, as DNA: TGTGCCAGCAGCTTATTAACAGGGGGCCAGCCCCAGCATTTT. This gives the protein CASSLLTGGQPQHF. Variable domain in full (rest from reference TRBV7-2 and TRBJ1-5): GAGVSQSPSNKVTEKGKDVELRCDPISGHTALYWYRQSLGQGLEFLIYFQGNSAPDKSGLPSDRFSAERTGGSVSTLTIQRTQQEDSAVYLCASSLLTGGQPQHFGDGTRLSIL.

The CDR3 is CASSHRIPYEQYF. The CDR3 nucleotides are TGTGCCAGCAGCCACAGGATTCCCTACGAGCAGTACTTC. The chain combines TRBV6-6 with TRBJ2-7; the D gene is possibly TRBD1 (5 bases). Trimming stripped 6 bases from V and 2 bases from J, with 11 bases between. The CDR3 totals 13 residues. CDR1 is MNHNY and CDR2 is SVGAGI in the germline V gene (reference sequence).

The V and J genes are TRBV19 and TRBJ2-7; 9 bases agree with TRBD1. The germline V gene has CDR1 LNHDA and CDR2 SQIVND (reference sequence). This CDR3 is 15 amino acids long. Unmatched junction bases numbered 6, after V lost 4 bases and J lost 2 bases. CDR3 protein: CASSKGTGPTYEQYF. For the CDR3, the DNA is TGTGCCAGTAGTAAGGGGACAGGGCCGACCTACGAGCAGTACTTC.

The genes are TRBV2 and TRBJ2-3, with 10 bases identical to TRBD1. The V and J ends lost 6 bases and 3 bases, in that order; junction bases with no gene match: 3. The CDR3 is 14 residues long. Germline loops: CDR1 SNHLY, CDR2 FYNNEI. The CDR3 is CASSWTGGTDTQYF. Written as DNA, the CDR3 is TGTGCCAGCAGCTGGACAGGGGGAACAGATACGCAGTATTTT.

The rearrangement links TRBV4-1 to TRBJ2-1; TRBD2 matches 7 bases. CDR1 and CDR2 (germline): MGHRA, YSYEKL. The CDR3 loop spans 17 amino acids. With V trimmed by 3 bases and J by 8 bases, 16 bases remained unmatched. CDR3 loop: CASSQRSRAGARDEQFF. CDR3 DNA: TGCGCCAGCAGCCAGCGCTCTCGGGCGGGAGCCCGGGATGAGCAGTTCTTC.

This clone was counted a few times. The chain joins TRBV5-4 to TRBJ1-1, with 7 bases fitting TRBD1. This CDR3 is built from 17 residues. V lost 1 base to trimming and J lost 0 bases; unmatched junction nucleotides: 9. In germline, CDR1 is SGHNT, CDR2 YYREEE (reference sequence). The CDR3 DNA sequence: TGTGCCAGCAGCTTGATGCGACAGGGACCCATGAACACTGAAGCTTTCTTT. Amino acids: CASSLMRQGPMNTEAFF. Full variable domain (remainder filled in from reference TRBV5-4 and TRBJ1-1): ETGVTQSPTHLIKTRGQQVTLRCSSQSGHNTVSWYQQALGQGPQFIFQYYREEENGRGNFPPRFSGLQFPNYSSELNVNALELDDSALYLCASSLMRQGPMNTEAFFGQGTRLTVV.

This chain links TRBV28 with TRBJ1-2; 7 bases map to TRBD1. V trimming: 6 bases; J trimming: 0 bases; junction bases outside the gene matches: 7. This CDR3 spans 15 amino acids. Germline V gene sequence: CDR1 MDHEN, CDR2 SYDVKM. CDR3 DNA sequence: TGTGCCAGCAGCACGGGACAGTTCTCTAACTATGGCTACACCTTC. This sequence encodes CASSTGQFSNYGYTF.

This clone was detected only a few times. The V and J genes are TRBV27 and TRBJ2-1; 7 bases align to TRBD1. With 10 bases clipped from V and 8 bases from J, the junction kept 14 bases outside the gene matches. Germline CDR1 and CDR2: MNHEY and SMNVEV (reference sequence). This CDR3 spans 14 amino acids. As DNA, the CDR3 is TGTGCCACTTCACACAGGGGCCTGTGGGATGAGCAGTTCTTC. Translation: CATSHRGLWDEQFF.

As for this clone: The same CDR3 arises from other DNA sequences in this sample as well. This chain links TRBV7-9 with TRBJ2-1; 14 bases map to TRBD2. With 1 base clipped from V and 7 bases from J, the junction kept 0 bases outside the gene matches. The CDR3 loop spans 15 amino acids. Germline CDR1 SEHNR, CDR2 FQNEAQ (reference sequence). The CDR3 nucleotides read TGTGCCAGCAGCTTAGGGACTAGCGGGAGGAATGAGCAGTTCTTC. This codes for CASSLGTSGRNEQFF.

This clone was counted once. The chain carries TRBV5-1 and TRBJ2-7, with 7 bases matching TRBD1. In germline, CDR1 is SGHRS, CDR2 YFSETQ. The CDR3 has 16 residues. V lost 3 bases, J lost 0 bases, and 9 bases stayed unmatched. The CDR3 spells CASSSQGPPSSYEQYF. CDR3 bases: TGCGCCAGCAGCTCACAGGGGCCCCCTTCCTCCTACGAGCAGTACTTC.

The chain has TRBV11-2 and TRBJ1-5; D might be TRBD1 (6 bases). Trimming removed 1 base from V and 6 bases from J, with 10 bases in between. This CDR3 has 14 amino acids. The V gene's germline CDR1 is SGHAT and CDR2 FQNNGV. The CDR3 region is CASSLAQGSQPQHF. CDR3 in DNA: TGTGCCAGCAGCTTAGCCCAGGGGAGTCAGCCCCAGCATTTT.

This chain uses TRBV6-6 with TRBJ1-1; the match to TRBD1 covers 10 bases. The CDR3 has 15 amino acids. After removal of 6 bases from V and 8 bases from J, the junction contained 12 bases not matched to a gene. Per the germline V gene, CDR1 is MNHNY and CDR2 is SVGAGI (reference sequence). The CDR3 nucleotides read TGTGCCAGCAGGTCCGCCGAGGGACAGGGGTGCGAAGCTTTCTTT. Residues: CASRSAEGQGCEAFF.

The chain couples TRBV4-2 to TRBJ2-4; TRBD1 agrees at 11 bases. This CDR3 has 18 amino acids. V shed 4 bases and J 1 base; nucleotides not matched to a gene: 9. The germline V gene encodes CDR1 LGHNA and CDR2 YNFKEQ. CDR3 nucleotides: TGTGCCAGCAGCCGTAGGACAGGGGGCGGGGGGGCCAAAAACATTCAGTACTTC. Translation: CASSRRTGGGGAKNIQYF.